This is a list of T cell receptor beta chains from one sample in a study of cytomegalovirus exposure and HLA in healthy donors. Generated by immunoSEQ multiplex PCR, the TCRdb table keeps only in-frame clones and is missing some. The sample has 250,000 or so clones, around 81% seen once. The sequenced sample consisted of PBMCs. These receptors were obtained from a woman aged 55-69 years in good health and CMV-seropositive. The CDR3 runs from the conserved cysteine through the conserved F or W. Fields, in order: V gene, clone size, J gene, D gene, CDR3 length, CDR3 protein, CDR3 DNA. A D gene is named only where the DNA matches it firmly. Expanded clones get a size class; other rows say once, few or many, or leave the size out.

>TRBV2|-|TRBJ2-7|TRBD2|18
CASGGGGGGRAPSYEQYF
TGTGCCAGCGGGGGCGGGGGGGGCGGGAGGGCCCCCTCCTACGAGCAGTACTTC
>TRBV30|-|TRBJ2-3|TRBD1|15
CAWSGPQGPRDTQYF
TGTGCCTGGAGTGGGCCACAGGGGCCCAGGGATACGCAGTATTTT
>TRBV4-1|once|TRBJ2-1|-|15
CASSQDPPGRNEQFF
TGCGCCAGCAGCCAAGATCCCCCGGGGAGGAATGAGCAGTTCTTC
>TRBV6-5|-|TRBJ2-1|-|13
CASGKDIYNEQFF
TGTGCCAGCGGCAAAGACATCTACAATGAGCAGTTCTTC
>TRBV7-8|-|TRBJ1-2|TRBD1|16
CASSRGQGALWFGYTF
TGTGCCAGCAGCAGGGGACAGGGGGCGTTATGGTTTGGCTACACCTTC
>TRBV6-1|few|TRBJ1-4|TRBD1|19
CASSERKGDRVLVGEKLFF
TGTGCCAGCAGTGAAAGGAAGGGAGACAGGGTTCTCGTCGGCGAAAAACTGTTTTTT
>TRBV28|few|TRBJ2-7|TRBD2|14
CASSLGGGSYEQYF
TGTGCCAGCAGTTTAGGGGGGGGCTCCTACGAGCAGTACTTC
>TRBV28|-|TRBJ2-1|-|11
CASSYRDSQFF
TGTGCCAGCAGTTATCGGGACTCCCAGTTCTTC
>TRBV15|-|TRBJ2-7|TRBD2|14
CATSGSGGPDEQYF
TGTGCCACCAGCGGTAGCGGGGGCCCGGACGAGCAGTACTTC
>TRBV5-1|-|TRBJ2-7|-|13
CASSLGAPNEQYF
TGCGCCAGCAGCTTGGGCGCACCCAACGAGCAGTACTTC
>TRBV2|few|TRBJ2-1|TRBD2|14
CASRGLADSNEQFF
TGTGCCAGCAGAGGACTAGCGGACAGCAATGAGCAGTTCTTC
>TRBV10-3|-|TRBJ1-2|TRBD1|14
CAIKVNRGDYGYTF
TGTGCCATCAAGGTCAACAGGGGAGACTATGGCTACACCTTC
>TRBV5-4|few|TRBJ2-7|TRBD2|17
CASSSQLAGGLSYEQYF
TGTGCCAGCAGCTCCCAACTAGCGGGAGGCCTCTCCTACGAGCAGTACTTC
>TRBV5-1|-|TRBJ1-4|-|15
CASSPGGLANEKLFF
TGCGCCAGCAGCCCAGGAGGGTTGGCTAATGAAAAACTGTTTTTT
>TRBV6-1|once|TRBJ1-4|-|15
CASTRGANHNEKLFF
TGTGCCAGCACTCGTGGAGCAAATCATAATGAAAAACTGTTTTTT
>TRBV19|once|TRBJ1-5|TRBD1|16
CASSIFWTGGNQPQHF
TGTGCCAGTAGTATATTCTGGACAGGGGGCAATCAGCCCCAGCATTTT
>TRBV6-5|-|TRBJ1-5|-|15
CASSYSVRANQPQHF
TGTGCCAGCAGTTACTCAGTCAGGGCCAATCAGCCCCAGCACTTT
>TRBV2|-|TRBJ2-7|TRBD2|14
CASSEREGSYEQYF
TGTGCCAGCAGTGAGCGGGAGGGTTCCTACGAGCAGTACTTC
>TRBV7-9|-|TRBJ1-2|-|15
CASSLGRDAVYGYTF
TGTGCCAGCAGCTTGGGGCGGGATGCCGTTTATGGCTACACCTTC
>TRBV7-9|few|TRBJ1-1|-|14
CASSPRGGGTEAFF
TGTGCCAGCAGCCCCCGGGGGGGAGGCACTGAAGCTTTCTTT
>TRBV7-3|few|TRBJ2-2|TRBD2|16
CASSLSGTRDSGELFF
TGTGCCAGCAGCCTTTCCGGGACTAGAGATTCCGGGGAGCTGTTTTTT
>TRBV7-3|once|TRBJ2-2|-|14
CASRESLNTGELFF
TGTGCCAGTCGGGAAAGTCTAAACACCGGGGAGCTGTTTTTT
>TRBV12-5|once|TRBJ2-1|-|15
CASGLEGHRYNEQFF
TGTGCTAGTGGTTTGGAGGGACACCGCTACAATGAGCAGTTCTTC
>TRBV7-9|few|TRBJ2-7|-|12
CASSSQGWEQYF
TGTGCCAGCAGCTCCCAGGGATGGGAGCAGTACTTC
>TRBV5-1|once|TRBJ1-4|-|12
CARWGGCEKLFF
TGCGCCAGGTGGGGGGGGTGTGAAAAACTGTTTTTT
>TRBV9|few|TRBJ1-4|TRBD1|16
CASSVAPGQGIEKLFF
TGTGCCAGCAGCGTCGCCCCGGGACAGGGTATTGAAAAACTGTTTTTT